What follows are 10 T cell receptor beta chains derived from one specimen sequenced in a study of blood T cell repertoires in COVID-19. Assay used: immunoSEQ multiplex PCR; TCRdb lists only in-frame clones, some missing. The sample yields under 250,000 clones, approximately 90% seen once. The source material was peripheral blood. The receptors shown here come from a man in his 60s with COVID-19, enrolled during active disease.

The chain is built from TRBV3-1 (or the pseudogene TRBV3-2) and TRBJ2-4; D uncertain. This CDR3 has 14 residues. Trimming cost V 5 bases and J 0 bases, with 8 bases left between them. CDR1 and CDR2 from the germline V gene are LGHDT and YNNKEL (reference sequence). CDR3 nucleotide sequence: TGTGCCAGCAGCGAAGTACTAGCCAAAAACATTCAGTACTTC. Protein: CASSEVLAKNIQYF.

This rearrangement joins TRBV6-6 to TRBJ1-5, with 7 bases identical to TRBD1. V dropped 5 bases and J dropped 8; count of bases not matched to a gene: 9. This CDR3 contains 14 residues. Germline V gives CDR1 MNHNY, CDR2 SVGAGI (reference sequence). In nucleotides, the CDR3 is TGTGCCAGCAGTACTACAGGGGAAGGAAAGCCCCAGCATTTT. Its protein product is CASSTTGEGKPQHF.

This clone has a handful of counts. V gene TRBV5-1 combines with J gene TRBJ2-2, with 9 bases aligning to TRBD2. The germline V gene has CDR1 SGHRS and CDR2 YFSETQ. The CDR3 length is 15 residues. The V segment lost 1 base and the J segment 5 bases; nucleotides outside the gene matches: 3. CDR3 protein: CASSLSREGTGELFF. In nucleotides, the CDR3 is TGCGCCAGCAGCTTGTCGCGGGAGGGAACCGGGGAGCTGTTTTTT.

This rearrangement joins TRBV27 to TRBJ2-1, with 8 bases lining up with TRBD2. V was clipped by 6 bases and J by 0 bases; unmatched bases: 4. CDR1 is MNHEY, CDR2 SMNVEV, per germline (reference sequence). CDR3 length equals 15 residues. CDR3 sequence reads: CASSLAGSSYNEQFF. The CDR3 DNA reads TGTGCCAGCAGCCTAGCGGGTAGCTCCTACAATGAGCAGTTCTTC.

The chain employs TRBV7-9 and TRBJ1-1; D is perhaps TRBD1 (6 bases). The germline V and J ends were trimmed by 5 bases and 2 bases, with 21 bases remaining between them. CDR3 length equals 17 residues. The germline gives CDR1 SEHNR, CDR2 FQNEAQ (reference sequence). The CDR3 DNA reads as TGTGCCAGCAGCCCTCAACCGAGGACAGTCGTAAACACTGAAGCTTTCTTT. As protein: CASSPQPRTVVNTEAFF.

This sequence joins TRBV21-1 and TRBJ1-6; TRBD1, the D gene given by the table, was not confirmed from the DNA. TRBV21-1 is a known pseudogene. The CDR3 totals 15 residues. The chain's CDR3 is CARPPGQVYNSPLHF. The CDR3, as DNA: TGTGCCAGACCCCCGGGACAGGTGTATAATTCACCCCTCCACTTT.

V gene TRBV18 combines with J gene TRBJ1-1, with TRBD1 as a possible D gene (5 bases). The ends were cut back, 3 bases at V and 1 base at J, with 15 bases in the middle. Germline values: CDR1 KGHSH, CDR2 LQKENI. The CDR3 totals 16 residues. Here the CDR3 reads CASSPLGAGRNTEAFF. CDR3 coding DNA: TGTGCCAGCTCACCTCTAGGGGCAGGACGGAACACTGAAGCTTTCTTT.

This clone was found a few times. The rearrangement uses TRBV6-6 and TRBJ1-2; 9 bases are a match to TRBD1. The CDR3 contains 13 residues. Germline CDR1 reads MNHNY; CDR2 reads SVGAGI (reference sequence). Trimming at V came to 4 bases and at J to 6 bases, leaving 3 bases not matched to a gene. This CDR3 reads CASSSQGANGYTF. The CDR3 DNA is TGTGCCAGCAGTTCACAGGGGGCGAATGGCTACACCTTC.

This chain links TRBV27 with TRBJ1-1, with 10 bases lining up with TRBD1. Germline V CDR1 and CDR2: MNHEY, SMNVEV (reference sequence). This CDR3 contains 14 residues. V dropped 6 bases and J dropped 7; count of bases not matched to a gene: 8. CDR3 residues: CASSPRDRGIEAFF. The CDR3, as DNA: TGTGCCAGCAGCCCCCGGGACAGGGGTATTGAAGCTTTCTTT.

In nucleotides, the CDR3 is TGTGCCAGCAGCTTCCCTTCGACAACAAACACTGAAGCTTTCTTT. Protein sequence: CASSFPSTTNTEAFF. The rearrangement joins TRBV7-9 to TRBJ1-1; D is ambiguous. Germline V gene lookup returns CDR1 SEHNR and CDR2 FQNEAQ (reference sequence). There are 15 residues in the CDR3. V was cut by 3 bases and J by 2 bases, with 13 bases left in between.